These 20 T cell receptor beta chains were all obtained from the same sample, sequenced in a study of blood T cell repertoires in COVID-19 (dated by TCRdb to between 2020 and 2021). Library creation used the immunoSEQ multiplex PCR assay. As stored in TCRdb, this immuneACCESS dataset retains in-frame rearrangements with V and J assigned. A fraction of the clones does not appear; measured against another copy, unresolved V genes explain less than half of the discrepancy, and the remainder lacks a known reason. This sample has fewer than 400,000 clones in its table, and approximately 88% of those were observed once. About 5% of the sample is taken by the ten largest. Sequencing input: PBMCs or T cells enriched from blood (not recorded which). These receptors came from a man aged 25 to 40 who had recovered from COVID-19.

The rearrangement joins TRBV5-1 to TRBJ1-4, with TRBD1 identical over 8 bases. The CDR3 consists of 14 residues. The germline V gene has CDR1 SGHRS and CDR2 YFSETQ. V trimming: 5 bases; J trimming: 5 bases; junction bases outside the gene matches: 5. This chain's CDR3 is CASSRDRKNEKLFF. The CDR3 DNA reads as TGCGCCAGCAGTCGGGACAGGAAGAATGAAAAACTGTTTTTT.

A few counts support this clone. The rearrangement joins TRBV24-1 to TRBJ2-7; 7 bases line up with TRBD2. After removal of 4 bases from V and 7 bases from J, the junction contained 6 bases not matched to a gene. The germline V gene encodes CDR1 KGHDR and CDR2 SFDVKD. The length of the CDR3 is 13 residues. CDR3 region: CATSDPSGGEQYF. The CDR3 DNA reads as TGTGCCACCAGTGACCCGTCCGGGGGGGAGCAGTACTTC.

The V and J genes are TRBV10-3 and TRBJ1-1; TRBD1 might be the D (6 bases). Trimming cost V 5 bases and J 3 bases, with 13 bases left between them. This CDR3 spans 14 amino acids. Germline assignment: CDR1 ENHRY and CDR2 SYGVKD. The CDR3 DNA reads TGTGCCATCAGTACCCAGGGGCTCTACACTGAAGCTTTCTTT. This codes for CAISTQGLYTEAFF.

This sequence joins TRBV3-1 (or the pseudogene TRBV3-2) and TRBJ1-6; D perhaps matches TRBD1 (6 bases). V was shortened by 1 base and J by 9 bases, with 16 bases between the two germline ends. The CDR3 extends over 16 amino acids. Germline loops: CDR1 LGHDT, CDR2 YNNKEL (reference sequence). Here the CDR3 reads CASSQGIHRVTSPLHF. In nucleotides, the CDR3 is TGTGCCAGCAGCCAAGGAATCCACAGGGTCACTTCACCCCTCCACTTT.

The chain links TRBV9 to TRBJ2-4, with D unclear. V lost 6 bases, J lost 0 bases, and 4 bases lay in between. This CDR3 comprises 12 residues. Germline V gene sequence: CDR1 SGDLS, CDR2 YYNGEE. Here the CDR3 reads CASIIAKNIQYF. In DNA form, the CDR3 reads TGTGCCAGCATAATAGCCAAAAACATTCAGTACTTC.

V and J are TRBV5-1 and TRBJ2-7; D perhaps matches TRBD1 (5 bases). The CDR3 is 12 residues long. Deletions cut 4 bases from V and 3 bases from J, with 8 bases between. Germline V gives CDR1 SGHRS, CDR2 YFSETQ. The CDR3 DNA reads as TGCGCCAGCAGCGCGGACAACTACGAGCAGTACTTC. It codes for CASSADNYEQYF.

The chain uses TRBV19 and TRBJ2-2; the D gene is possibly TRBD1 (6 bases). Germline lookup yields CDR1 LNHDA and CDR2 SQIVND (reference sequence). Deletions cut 7 bases from V and 6 bases from J, with 15 bases between. The CDR3 loop spans 14 amino acids. The CDR3 DNA reads TGTGCCAGTACCAAGAACAGGGCCCCCGGGGAGCTGTTTTTT. Protein product: CASTKNRAPGELFF. The full variable domain, its missing parts supplied by reference TRBV19 and TRBJ2-2, is DGGITQSPKYLFRKEGQNVTLSCEQNLNHDAMYWYRQDPGQGLRLIYYSQIVNDFQKGDIAEGYSVSREKKESFPLTVTSAQKNPTAFYLCASTKNRAPGELFFGEGSRLTVL.

The chain recombines TRBV5-6 with TRBJ2-7; D is ambiguous. From germline, CDR1 is SGHDT and CDR2 YYEEEE. V was clipped by 4 bases and J by 1 base, with 12 bases between them. The CDR3 runs 14 residues. The CDR3 loop is CASSNGPNSYEQYF. The CDR3 DNA reads TGTGCCAGCAGCAATGGGCCAAATTCCTACGAGCAGTACTTC.

V gene TRBV5-1 combines with J gene TRBJ1-1; 10 bases are a match to TRBD1. The CDR3 length is 15 residues. With 0 bases clipped from V and 5 bases from J, the junction kept 4 bases outside the gene matches. Looked up from germline, CDR1 is SGHRS and CDR2 is YFSETQ. For the CDR3, the DNA is TGCGCCAGCAGCTTGGATTCGGGACAGGGGACTGAAGCTTTCTTT. It codes for CASSLDSGQGTEAFF.

This chain joins TRBV18 and TRBJ1-1; TRBD1 matches at 9 bases. J lost 2 bases, V lost 3 bases, and 4 bases had no gene match. The CDR3 spans 15 residues. Germline lookup yields CDR1 KGHSH and CDR2 LQKENI. CDR3 coding DNA: TGTGCCAGCTCACCTCTGGACAGGGGAAACACTGAAGCTTTCTTT. As protein: CASSPLDRGNTEAFF.

The rearrangement joins TRBV7-8 to TRBJ1-2; D uncertain. This CDR3 contains 14 residues. Trimming took 0 bases from V and 4 from J, leaving 9 bases between them. Germline loops: CDR1 SGHVS, CDR2 FQNEAQ. CDR3 in DNA: TGTGCCAGCAGCTTAGCGGGAGTGATCTATGGCTACACCTTC. Amino acid sequence: CASSLAGVIYGYTF.

This clone occurred once. V gene TRBV19 combines with J gene TRBJ1-6, with a weak D call TRBD1 (5 bases). This CDR3 has 15 residues. Germline values: CDR1 LNHDA, CDR2 SQIVND (reference sequence). The V and J ends lost 1 base and 5 bases respectively, with 9 bases between them. The CDR3 loop is CASSIAGGDNSPLHF. The DNA of the CDR3 is TGTGCCAGTAGTATAGCAGGAGGGGATAATTCACCCCTCCACTTT. Full variable domain (remainder filled in from reference TRBV19 and TRBJ1-6): DGGITQSPKYLFRKEGQNVTLSCEQNLNHDAMYWYRQDPGQGLRLIYYSQIVNDFQKGDIAEGYSVSREKKESFPLTVTSAQKNPTAFYLCASSIAGGDNSPLHFGNGTRLTVT.

The chain uses TRBV11-2 and TRBJ2-7; D remains unclear. In germline, CDR1 is SGHAT, CDR2 FQNNGV. This CDR3 has 14 amino acids. The germline V and J ends were trimmed by 4 bases and 3 bases, with 13 bases remaining between them. The CDR3 reads CASSSTRLHYEQYF. The CDR3 coding sequence is TGTGCCAGCAGCTCAACCCGACTGCACTACGAGCAGTACTTC.

This chain joins TRBV18 and TRBJ1-5, with 9 nucleotides matching TRBD1. In germline, CDR1 is KGHSH, CDR2 LQKENI. V shed 3 bases, J shed 7 bases, and the junction held 7 bases outside the gene matches. The CDR3 totals 15 residues. CDR3: CASSPTGTGFQPQHF. CDR3 DNA sequence: TGTGCCAGCTCACCGACCGGGACAGGGTTCCAGCCCCAGCATTTT.

This clone appeared once. The V and J genes are TRBV27 and TRBJ1-5, with D perhaps matching TRBD1 (6 bases). Germline V lookup: CDR1 MNHEY, CDR2 SMNVEV (reference sequence). The CDR3 sequence is 16 residues long. Trimming cost V 0 bases and J 6 bases, with 15 bases left between them. CDR3 in DNA: TGTGCCAGCAGTTTATCAGCAGGGGAGCTCGGTCAGCCCCAGCATTTT. It is translated as CASSLSAGELGQPQHF.

The CDR3 sequence: CASRQGDYGYTF. CDR3 DNA sequence: TGTGCCAGCAGACAGGGGGACTATGGCTACACCTTC. This chain links TRBV2 with TRBJ1-2, with 8 bases matching TRBD1. The CDR3 runs to 12 residues. V shed 6 bases and J 3 bases; nucleotides not matched to a gene: 0. CDR1 is SNHLY and CDR2 is FYNNEI in the germline V gene.

This rearrangement joins TRBV5-1 to TRBJ1-2, with D perhaps matching TRBD1 (5 bases). V was trimmed by 4 bases and J by 8 bases, leaving 18 bases between them. The CDR3 extends over 14 amino acids. The germline CDR1 and CDR2 sequences are SGHRS and YFSETQ. The CDR3 is CASSRTSPPRGYTF. Here the CDR3 DNA reads TGCGCCAGCAGCCGGACAAGTCCCCCGCGGGGCTACACCTTC.

The rearrangement joins TRBV19 to TRBJ1-5; 9 nucleotides agree with TRBD1. With 8 bases clipped from V and 6 bases from J, the junction kept 11 bases outside the gene matches. Germline assignment: CDR1 LNHDA and CDR2 SQIVND (reference sequence). This CDR3 has 15 amino acids. This CDR3 is CASATEDRGGQPQHF. CDR3 DNA: TGTGCCAGTGCCACCGAGGACAGGGGCGGTCAGCCCCAGCATTTT.

J is TRBJ2-5 and V is TRBV24-1, with 8 bases lining up with TRBD1. V shed 3 bases and J 2 bases; nucleotides not matched to a gene: 13. Germline V gives CDR1 KGHDR, CDR2 SFDVKD. This CDR3 has 18 amino acids. The CDR3 reads CATSDRSPLGQGQETQYF. CDR3 nucleotide sequence: TGTGCCACCAGTGATCGGTCCCCCCTCGGACAGGGACAAGAGACCCAGTACTTC.

Only a few counts were recorded for this clone. The chain carries TRBV28 and TRBJ2-2; 7 bases map to TRBD1. V was pared by 2 bases and J by 3 bases, with 0 bases of the junction left unmatched. This CDR3 contains 14 residues. The germline gives CDR1 MDHEN, CDR2 SYDVKM. The CDR3 DNA sequence: TGTGCCAGCAGTTTACAGGGGGACACCGGGGAGCTGTTTTTT. It is translated as CASSLQGDTGELFF.